The source of this T cell receptor (beta chain) is a study of cytomegalovirus exposure and HLA in healthy donors. Worth noting for this clone: Antigen specificity is unknown.

The CDR3 is 13 amino acids. Germline V gene sequence: CDR1 SQVTM, CDR2 ANQGSEA. Trimming removed 4 bases from V and 1 base from J, with 10 bases in between. Study-wide results and limits: Some segments of the V type, notably TRBV6-2 and TRBV6-3, were excluded as indistinguishable. Most of the CMV-associated TCR beta chains (in a later analysis) appeared to be HLA-restricted. Accounts indicate the classifier identified cytomegalovirus status with strong specificity and sensitivity. Later analysis demonstrated an association between a missense DCLRE1C variant and TCR beta V- and J-gene trimming.

With 60 Vbeta and 13 Jbeta primers, the PCR was carried out. Some clones are missing from TCRdb's copy, which holds only in-frame ones; the method was immunoSEQ multiplex PCR. The data show under 200,000 clones, with around 75% seen just once and roughly 7.6% held by the top ten. Sequences were obtained from PBMCs. The chain joins TRBV29-1 to TRBJ1-1; D remains ambiguous. The source is a woman aged 40-49 years in good health and CMV-seropositive. The CDR3: CSVGYARNTEAFF. CDR3 bases: TGCAGCGTTGGTTACGCGAGGAACACTGAAGCTTTCTTT.